The T cell receptor beta chain described here comes from a study of tumor-infiltrating lymphocytes in oesophageal squamous cell carcinoma. The germline gives CDR1 SGHTA, CDR2 FQGNSA. The CDR3 sequence is 15 residues long. Via MiXCR, TCRdb re-called the PCR reads, giving one row per CDR3 protein. The sample holds roughly 9,000 distinct CDR3 sequences, 66% seen once. The TCR originated in a female donor with esophageal squamous cell carcinoma. The chain couples TRBV7-2 to TRBJ2-7; 8 bases map to TRBD2. The J call is doubtful: the DNA matches TRBJ2-1 better. The sample comprised esophageal tumor tissue. The CDR3 sequence: CASSLEGLGVNEQFF. As DNA, the CDR3 is TGTGCCAGCAGCCTGGAGGGACTAGGAGTCAATGAGCAGTTCTTC.